The 12 T cell receptor beta chains below come from one sample, sequenced in a study of cytomegalovirus exposure and HLA in healthy donors. The PCR contained 60 Vbeta and 13 Jbeta primers. The repertoire was sequenced with immunoSEQ multiplex PCR; TCRdb's copy has only in-frame clones and lacks some. The sample lists about 160,000 clones; roughly 80% were seen once. Sequencing input: PBMCs. The source is a man between 18 and 29 years old in good health and CMV-seronegative.

The rearrangement links TRBV29-1 to TRBJ2-3, with D perhaps TRBD2 (6 bases). V was clipped by 4 bases and J by 2 bases, with 10 bases between them. The germline CDR1 and CDR2 sequences are SQVTM and ANQGSEA. This CDR3 contains 13 residues. Here the CDR3 reads CSVVPGLTDTQYF. Here the CDR3 DNA reads TGCAGCGTTGTTCCGGGACTCACAGATACGCAGTATTTT.

The chain recombines TRBV28 with TRBJ1-2, with TRBD1 matching 10 bases. Germline lookup yields CDR1 MDHEN and CDR2 SYDVKM. The V segment lost 4 bases and the J segment 6 bases; nucleotides outside the gene matches: 2. This CDR3 comprises 13 residues. CDR3 in DNA: TGTGCCAGCAGTTCGACAGGGGGCAATGGCTACACCTTC. It yields the protein CASSSTGGNGYTF.

The chain links TRBV29-1 to TRBJ1-3, with D hard to call. CDR3 length: 14 amino acids. Deletions cut 7 bases from V and 4 bases from J, with 17 bases between. Per germline, CDR1 SQVTM and CDR2 ANQGSEA. Here the CDR3 reads CSAQERTGGNTIYF. Written as DNA, the CDR3 is TGCAGCGCACAAGAACGGACGGGAGGAAACACCATATATTTT.

V usage is TRBV7-9 and J usage is TRBJ2-7, with 7 bases lining up with TRBD2. V trimming: 4 bases; J trimming: 6 bases; junction bases outside the gene matches: 9. The CDR3 spans 14 residues. Germline CDR1 and CDR2: SEHNR and FQNEAQ (reference sequence). The CDR3 protein is CASSSRLASGEQYF. CDR3 coding DNA: TGTGCCAGCAGCTCCCGACTAGCTTCGGGCGAGCAGTACTTC.

The chain is built from TRBV13 and TRBJ2-3; 12 bases are shared with TRBD2. V lost 5 bases, J lost 0 bases, and 9 bases stayed unmatched. The CDR3 contains 18 residues. Germline V lookup: CDR1 PRHDT, CDR2 FYEKMQ (reference sequence). CDR3 sequence: CASSPGTSGYSSTDTQYF. Written as DNA, the CDR3 is TGTGCCAGCAGCCCCGGGACTAGCGGGTACTCTAGCACAGATACGCAGTATTTT.

Only a few counts were recorded for this clone. This sequence joins TRBV5-8 and TRBJ1-2; the match to TRBD1 covers 10 bases. In germline, CDR1 is SGHTS, CDR2 YDEGEE. The CDR3 has 16 amino acids. V trimming: 4 bases; J trimming: 4 bases; junction bases outside the gene matches: 10. Here the CDR3 DNA reads TGTGCCAGCAGCGCGGTTCGGACAGGGGGATCCTATGGCTACACCTTC. Its protein is CASSAVRTGGSYGYTF.

The chain is built from TRBV27 and TRBJ1-6; TRBD1 is a possible D gene (6 bases). Germline V CDR1 and CDR2: MNHEY, SMNVEV (reference sequence). Between the trimmed V and J ends, which lost 10 bases and 6 bases, there was a span of 19 bases. This CDR3 spans 15 amino acids. As DNA, the CDR3 is TGTGCCACCTCGGGCGGGGGCTTGGGTAATTCACCCCTCCACTTT. Translating gives CATSGGGLGNSPLHF.

The chain is built from TRBV18 and TRBJ2-7; possible D gene TRBD2, 5 bases. The ends were cut back, 6 bases at V and 7 bases at J, with 19 bases in the middle. CDR3 length: 14 amino acids. The germline V gene encodes CDR1 KGHSH and CDR2 LQKENI. The CDR3 loop reads CASSPDSGIKEQYF. The CDR3, as DNA: TGTGCCAGCTCGCCCGATTCGGGGATCAAGGAGCAGTACTTC.

V is TRBV4-1 and J is TRBJ2-7; the match to TRBD2 covers 8 bases. J lost 6 bases, V lost 0 bases, and 10 bases had no gene match. CDR1 is MGHRA and CDR2 is YSYEKL in the germline V gene. CDR3 length: 16 residues. CDR3 nucleotides: TGCGCCAGCAGCCAAGACCCGGGGGGGGCCCAAGGCGAGCAGTACTTC. Protein product: CASSQDPGGAQGEQYF.

This clone appeared once. The rearrangement joins TRBV27 to TRBJ1-2; 7 nucleotides match TRBD1. The CDR3 totals 13 residues. V trimming: 6 bases; J trimming: 4 bases; junction bases outside the gene matches: 5. Germline V gene data show CDR1 as MNHEY and CDR2 as SMNVEV (reference sequence). CDR3 residues: CASRHRGFYGYTF. Here the CDR3 DNA reads TGTGCCAGCAGACACAGGGGTTTCTATGGCTACACCTTC.

The J gene is TRBJ2-7, the V gene TRBV4-3; D ambiguous. The CDR3 length is 15 residues. Germline V gene sequence: CDR1 LGHNA, CDR2 YSLEER. Between the trimmed V and J ends, which lost 0 bases and 3 bases, there was a span of 12 bases. The CDR3 sequence is CASSQEFNPIYEQYF. For the CDR3, the DNA is TGCGCCAGCAGCCAAGAATTCAATCCCATCTACGAGCAGTACTTC.

The chain recombines TRBV28 with TRBJ2-7; 8 positions agree with TRBD1. Germline values: CDR1 MDHEN, CDR2 SYDVKM. J gave up 7 bases and V 5 bases, and 16 bases lay outside the gene matches. The CDR3 spans 16 residues. Here the CDR3 reads CASSAPGTGAPFEQYF. For the CDR3, the DNA is TGTGCCAGCAGTGCCCCCGGGACAGGTGCTCCTTTTGAGCAGTACTTC. The full variable domain, rest sourced from reference TRBV28 and TRBJ2-7, is DVKVTQSSRYLVKRTGEKVFLECVQDMDHENMFWYRQDPGLGLRLIYFSYDVKMKEKGDIPEGYSVSREKKERFSLILESASTNQTSMYLCASSAPGTGAPFEQYFGPGTRLTVT.